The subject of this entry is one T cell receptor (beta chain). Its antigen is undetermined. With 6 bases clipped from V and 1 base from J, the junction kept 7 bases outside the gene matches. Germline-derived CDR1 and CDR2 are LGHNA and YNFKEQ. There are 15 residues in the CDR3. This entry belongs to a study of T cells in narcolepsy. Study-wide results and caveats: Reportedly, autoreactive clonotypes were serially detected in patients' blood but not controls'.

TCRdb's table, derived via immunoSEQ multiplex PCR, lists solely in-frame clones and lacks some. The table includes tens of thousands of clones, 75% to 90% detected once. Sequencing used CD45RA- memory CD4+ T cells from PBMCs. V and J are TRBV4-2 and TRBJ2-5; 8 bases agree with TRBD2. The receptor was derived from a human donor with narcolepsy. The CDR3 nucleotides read TGTGCCAGCAGACTAGGACTAGCCGTCCAAGAGACCCAGTACTTC. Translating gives CASRLGLAVQETQYF.